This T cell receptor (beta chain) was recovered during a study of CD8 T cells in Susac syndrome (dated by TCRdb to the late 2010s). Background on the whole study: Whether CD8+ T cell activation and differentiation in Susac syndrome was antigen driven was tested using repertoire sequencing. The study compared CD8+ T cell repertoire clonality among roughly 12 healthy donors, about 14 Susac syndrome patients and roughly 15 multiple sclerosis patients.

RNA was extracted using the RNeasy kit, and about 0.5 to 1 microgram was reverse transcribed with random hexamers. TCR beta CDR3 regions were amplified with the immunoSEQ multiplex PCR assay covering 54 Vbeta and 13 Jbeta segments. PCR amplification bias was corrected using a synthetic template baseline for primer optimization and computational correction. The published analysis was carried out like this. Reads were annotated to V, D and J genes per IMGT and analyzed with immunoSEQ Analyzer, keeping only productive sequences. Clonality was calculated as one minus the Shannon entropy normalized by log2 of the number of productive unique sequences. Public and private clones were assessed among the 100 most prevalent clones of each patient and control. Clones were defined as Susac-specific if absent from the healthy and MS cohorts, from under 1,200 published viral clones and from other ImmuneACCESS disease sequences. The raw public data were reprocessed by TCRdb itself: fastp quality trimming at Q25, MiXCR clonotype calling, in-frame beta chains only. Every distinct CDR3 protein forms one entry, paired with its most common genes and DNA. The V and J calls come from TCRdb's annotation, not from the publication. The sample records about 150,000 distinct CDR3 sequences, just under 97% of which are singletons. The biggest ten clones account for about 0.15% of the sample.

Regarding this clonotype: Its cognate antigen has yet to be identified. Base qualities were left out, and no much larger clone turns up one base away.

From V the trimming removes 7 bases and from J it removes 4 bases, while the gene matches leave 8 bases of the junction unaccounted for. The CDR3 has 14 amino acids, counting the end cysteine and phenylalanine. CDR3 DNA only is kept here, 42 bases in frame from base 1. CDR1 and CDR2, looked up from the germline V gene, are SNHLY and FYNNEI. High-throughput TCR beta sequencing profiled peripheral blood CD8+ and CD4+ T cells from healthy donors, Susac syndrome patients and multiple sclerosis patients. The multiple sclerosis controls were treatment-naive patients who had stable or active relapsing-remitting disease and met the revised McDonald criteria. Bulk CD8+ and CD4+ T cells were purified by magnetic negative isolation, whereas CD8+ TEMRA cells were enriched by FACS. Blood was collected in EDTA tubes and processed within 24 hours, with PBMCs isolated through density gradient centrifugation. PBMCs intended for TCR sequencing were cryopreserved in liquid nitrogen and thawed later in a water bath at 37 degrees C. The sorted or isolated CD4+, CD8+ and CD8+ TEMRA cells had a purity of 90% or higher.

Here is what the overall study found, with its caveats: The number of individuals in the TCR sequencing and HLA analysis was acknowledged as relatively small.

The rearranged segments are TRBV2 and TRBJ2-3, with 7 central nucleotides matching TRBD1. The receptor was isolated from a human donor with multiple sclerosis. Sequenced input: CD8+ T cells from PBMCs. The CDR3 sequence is CASNRQGLADTQYF. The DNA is TGTGCCAGCAACAGACAGGGCCTCGCAGATACGCAGTATTTT.